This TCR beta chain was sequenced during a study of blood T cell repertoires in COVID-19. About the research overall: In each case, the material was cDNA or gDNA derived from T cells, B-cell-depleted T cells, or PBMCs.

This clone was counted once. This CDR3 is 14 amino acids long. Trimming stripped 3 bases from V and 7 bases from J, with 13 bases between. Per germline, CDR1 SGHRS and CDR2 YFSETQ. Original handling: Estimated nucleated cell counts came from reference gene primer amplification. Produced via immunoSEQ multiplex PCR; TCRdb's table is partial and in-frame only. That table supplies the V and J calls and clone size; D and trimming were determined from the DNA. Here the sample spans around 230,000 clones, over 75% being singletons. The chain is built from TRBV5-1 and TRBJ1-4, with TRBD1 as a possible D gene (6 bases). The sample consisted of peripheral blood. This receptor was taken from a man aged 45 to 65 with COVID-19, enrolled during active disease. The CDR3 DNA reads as TGCGCCAGCAGCTCCGGGACAAAAGGTGAAAAACTGTTTTTT. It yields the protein CASSSGTKGEKLFF.